This TCR beta chain was recorded in a study of blood T cell repertoires in COVID-19. At the level of the study: The cDNA or gDNA used as material had been derived from T cells, B-cell-depleted T cells, or PBMCs.

In the original processing: Amplifying reference gene primers gave estimates of nucleated cell counts. Generated by immunoSEQ multiplex PCR, the TCRdb table keeps only in-frame clones and is missing some. The V and J calls and clone size were taken over from that table, and D and trimming were inferred from the DNA. The sample has roughly 72,000 clones; about 90% are singletons. This TCR derives from a human donor in a cohort sampled during active COVID-19. Sequences were obtained from peripheral blood.

This chain's CDR3 is CASRQQSTNYGYTF. CDR3 in DNA: TGTGCCAGCAGACAACAGAGCACTAACTATGGCTACACCTTC. The chain recombines TRBV6-6 with TRBJ1-2; no reliable D call. The V gene's germline CDR1 is MNHNY and CDR2 SVGAGI (reference sequence). V was cut by 6 bases and J by 0 bases, with 11 bases left in between. The CDR3 covers 14 residues.